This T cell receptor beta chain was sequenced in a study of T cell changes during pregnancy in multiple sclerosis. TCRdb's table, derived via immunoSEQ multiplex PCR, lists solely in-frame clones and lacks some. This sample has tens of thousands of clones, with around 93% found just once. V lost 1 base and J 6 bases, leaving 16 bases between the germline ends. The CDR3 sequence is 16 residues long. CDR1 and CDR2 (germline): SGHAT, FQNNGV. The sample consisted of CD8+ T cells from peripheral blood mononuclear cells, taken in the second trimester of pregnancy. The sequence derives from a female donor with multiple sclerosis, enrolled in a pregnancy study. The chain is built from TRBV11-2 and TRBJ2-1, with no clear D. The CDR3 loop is CASSLVTGGATNEQFF. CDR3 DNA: TGTGCCAGCAGCTTAGTTACGGGTGGCGCGACCAATGAGCAGTTCTTC. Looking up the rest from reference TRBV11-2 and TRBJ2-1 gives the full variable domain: EAGVAQSPRYKIIEKRQSVAFWCNPISGHATLYWYQQILGQGPKLLIQFQNNGVVDDSQLPKDRFSAERLKGVDSTLKIQPAKLEDSAVYLCASSLVTGGATNEQFFGPGTRLTVL.